This passage covers 25 T cell receptor beta chains from one sample sequenced in a study of T-cell reconstitution after alpha-beta-depleted transplantation in children. It was with unique molecular identifiers that the TCRbeta library was prepared. TCRdb ran MiXCR on the PCR reads and lists one entry per CDR3 protein. The repertoire holds approximately 650,000 distinct CDR3 sequences, with around 13% as singletons. Sample: PBMCs, taken before TCRalphabeta/CD19-depleted stem cell transplant. Receptors were obtained from a girl aged 2 to 10 with congenital amegakaryocytic thrombocytopenia, due to receive a stem cell transplant.

This clonotype was detected ten times or more. The rearrangement uses TRBV5-1 and TRBJ2-2; 7 bases match TRBD2. CDR3 size: 16 residues. V gave up 4 bases and J gave up 6 bases; unmatched junction bases: 12. Germline V lookup: CDR1 SGHRS, CDR2 YFSETQ. DNA for the CDR3: TGCGCCAGCAGCCTAGAACCAGCGGGAAGGGCCGGGGAGCTGTTTTTT. This sequence encodes CASSLEPAGRAGELFF.

In its sample, this clonotype was seen a few times. This CDR3 reads CATRIPGLAGLDEQFF. Here the CDR3 DNA reads TGTGCCACGCGTATACCGGGACTAGCGGGACTGGATGAGCAGTTCTTC. The chain carries TRBV15 and TRBJ2-1; TRBD2 aligns across 13 bases. This CDR3 spans 16 amino acids. V shed 9 bases, J shed 8 bases, and the junction held 13 bases outside the gene matches. Germline loops: CDR1 LNHNV, CDR2 YYDKDF (reference sequence).

This clonotype appeared many times. The V call is TRBV7-2, the J call TRBJ2-1; 14 positions agree with TRBD2. V shed 5 bases, J shed 4 bases, and the junction held 4 bases outside the gene matches. The germline V gene has CDR1 SGHTA and CDR2 FQGNSA. The CDR3 has 16 amino acids. CDR3 nucleotide sequence: TGTGCCAGCAGCCTGACTAGCGGGAGGGTGTACAATGAGCAGTTCTTC. It translates to CASSLTSGRVYNEQFF.

This chain connects TRBV2 to TRBJ2-7, with 7 nucleotides matching TRBD1. Losses at the gene ends were 0 bases for V and 7 bases for J; bases not matched to a gene: 9. Germline values: CDR1 SNHLY, CDR2 FYNNEI. The CDR3 consists of 15 residues. The CDR3 coding sequence is TGTGCCAGCAGTGAAGCGCGGCAGGGGGTCGAGGAGCAGTACTTC. Translation gives CASSEARQGVEEQYF.

This clonotype has more than one count but fewer than ten. The CDR3 reads CSASRDFNEQFF. The CDR3 region has the DNA TGCAGTGCTTCCCGGGACTTCAATGAGCAGTTCTTC. The genes are TRBV20-1 and TRBJ2-1; a possible D gene is TRBD2 (6 bases). Looked up from germline, CDR1 is DFQATT and CDR2 is SNEGSKA (reference sequence). The CDR3 totals 12 residues. The V and J ends lost 5 bases and 6 bases respectively, with 11 bases between them.

This clonotype was observed many times. The chain uses TRBV12-3 or TRBV12-4 and TRBJ2-7; 9 bases line up with TRBD2. After removal of 6 bases from V and 0 bases from J, the junction contained 9 bases not matched to a gene. This CDR3 contains 16 residues. CDR3 region: CASSRSLTSGSYEQYF. In DNA form, the CDR3 reads TGTGCCAGCAGCCGATCCTTGACTAGCGGCTCCTACGAGCAGTACTTC.

This clonotype was detected ten times or more. This chain uses TRBV29-1 with TRBJ2-3; D not resolved. V lost 6 bases, J lost 4 bases, and 11 bases lay in between. Germline V gives CDR1 SQVTM, CDR2 ANQGSEA. The CDR3 totals 12 residues. CDR3 nucleotides: TGCAGCGTGGCCGACGCGGCAGATACGCAGTATTTT. Translation: CSVADAADTQYF.

This clonotype was seen ten or more times. The chain couples TRBV20-1 to TRBJ2-2; TRBD2 matches at 7 bases. V shed 4 bases and J 0 bases; nucleotides not matched to a gene: 2. Germline assignment: CDR1 DFQATT and CDR2 SNEGSKA (reference sequence). There are 14 residues in the CDR3. The CDR3 DNA sequence: TGCAGTGCTATAGCGGGCTCGAACACCGGGGAGCTGTTTTTT. Translation gives CSAIAGSNTGELFF.

This clonotype was seen a handful of times. The V gene is TRBV5-1, the J gene TRBJ2-2; a possible D gene is TRBD2 (7 bases). Germline V gene lookup returns CDR1 SGHRS and CDR2 YFSETQ. This CDR3 contains 17 residues. Trimming removed 3 bases from V and 4 bases from J, with 19 bases in between. DNA for the CDR3: TGCGCCAGCAGCTATCTCGTCGGGGGGCTGAGCACCGGGGAGCTGTTTTTT. Translation: CASSYLVGGLSTGELFF.

This clonotype was counted at least ten times. V and J are TRBV28 and TRBJ2-2; 9 positions agree with TRBD1. Trimming cost V 5 bases and J 5 bases; bases outside gene matches: 3. The germline CDR1 and CDR2 sequences are MDHEN and SYDVKM. The CDR3 sequence is 14 residues long. CDR3 loop: CASSRDRETGELFF. The DNA for the CDR3 is TGTGCCAGCAGTCGGGACAGGGAGACCGGGGAGCTGTTTTTT. Combining the CDR3 with reference TRBV28 and TRBJ2-2 gives the whole variable domain DVKVTQSSRYLVKRTGEKVFLECVQDMDHENMFWYRQDPGLGLRLIYFSYDVKMKEKGDIPEGYSVSREKKERFSLILESASTNQTSMYLCASSRDRETGELFFGEGSRLTVL.

This clonotype appeared many times. The V call is TRBV29-1, the J call TRBJ2-7, with TRBD1 identical over 8 bases. CDR3 size: 13 residues. The germline gives CDR1 SQVTM, CDR2 ANQGSEA. Losses at the gene ends were 4 bases for V and 3 bases for J; bases not matched to a gene: 5. This CDR3 reads CSVGRQGNYEQYF. Written as DNA, the CDR3 is TGCAGCGTTGGTCGACAGGGGAACTACGAGCAGTACTTC.

The sample holds many counts of this clonotype. The V and J genes are TRBV5-1 and TRBJ2-7; 9 nucleotides match TRBD2. CDR1 is SGHRS, CDR2 YFSETQ, per germline. V shed 4 bases and J 2 bases; nucleotides not matched to a gene: 4. The CDR3 is made up of 14 amino acids. The CDR3 here is CASSMTSGAYEQYF. Here the CDR3 DNA reads TGCGCCAGCAGCATGACTAGCGGCGCCTACGAGCAGTACTTC.

V usage is TRBV27 and J usage is TRBJ2-6; no definite D call. Germline V lookup: CDR1 MNHEY, CDR2 SMNVEV (reference sequence). This CDR3 has 15 residues. Trimming took off 6 bases at V and 0 bases at J, with 9 bases between the two ends. The CDR3 reads CASRPTNSGANVLTF. The CDR3 DNA reads TGTGCCAGCAGGCCCACTAACTCTGGGGCCAACGTCCTGACTTTC.

On this clonotype: A much larger clone lies one base from this, so it may be a read error. The chain uses TRBV29-1 and TRBJ2-1; D is possibly TRBD2 (6 bases). The CDR3 consists of 12 residues. CDR1 SQVTM and CDR2 ANQGSEA come from the germline V gene. Trimming left V 4 bases short and J 10 bases short, with 14 bases between. In DNA, the CDR3 is TGCAGCGTTGTTCAGGATCGGGAGGAGCAGTTCTTC. Translated, it gives CSVVQDREEQFF.

This clonotype came up many times. The V call is TRBV20-1, the J call TRBJ2-7; 8 nucleotides line up with TRBD2. The length of the CDR3 is 12 residues. The germline V gene encodes CDR1 DFQATT and CDR2 SNEGSKA (reference sequence). V was clipped by 3 bases and J by 4 bases; unmatched bases: 2. The CDR3 protein is CSASGRAYEQYF. The DNA of the CDR3 is TGCAGTGCTAGCGGGAGGGCTTACGAGCAGTACTTC.

This clonotype was observed a handful of times. The chain couples TRBV5-5 to TRBJ2-1, with a weak D call TRBD2 (6 bases). In germline, CDR1 is SGHKS, CDR2 YYEKEE (reference sequence). Trimming stripped 2 bases from V and 6 bases from J, with 12 bases between. The CDR3 sequence is 14 residues long. CDR3 nucleotide sequence: TGTGCCAGCAGCTTCGGTCTTAGCGGCAATGAGCAGTTCTTC. This sequence encodes CASSFGLSGNEQFF.

This clonotype appeared many times. The chain links TRBV10-3 to TRBJ1-5; weak D call: TRBD1 (5 bases). The germline V and J ends were trimmed by 10 bases and 5 bases, with 12 bases remaining between them. The CDR3 sequence is 12 residues long. CDR1 is ENHRY and CDR2 is SYGVKD in the germline V gene. CDR3 DNA sequence: TGTGCCACGTCAGGGTACGATCAGCCCCAGCATTTT. Protein product: CATSGYDQPQHF.

The chain has TRBV29-1 and TRBJ2-1, with D possibly TRBD2 on 5 matching bases. This CDR3 contains 13 residues. The germline gives CDR1 SQVTM, CDR2 ANQGSEA. Trimming took 4 bases from V and 7 from J, leaving 14 bases between them. CDR3 amino acids: CSVVSGAGNEQFF. The DNA of the CDR3 is TGCAGCGTTGTCTCGGGTGCGGGTAATGAGCAGTTCTTC.

This clonotype has a count of ten or more. The chain links TRBV20-1 to TRBJ2-7; D not certain. CDR1 is DFQATT, CDR2 SNEGSKA, per germline (reference sequence). Deletions cut 1 base from V and 1 base from J, with 8 bases between. CDR3 length: 13 residues. DNA of the CDR3: TGCAGTGCTAGAGGTAGCCAATCCTACGAGCAGTACTTC. This codes for CSARGSQSYEQYF.

This chain links TRBV2 with TRBJ2-2; TRBD1 matches 9 bases. With V trimmed by 6 bases and J by 8 bases, 4 bases remained unmatched. Germline-derived CDR1 and CDR2 are SNHLY and FYNNEI. The CDR3 has 13 amino acids. CDR3 sequence: CASRDRGEGELFF. The DNA for the CDR3 is TGTGCCAGCAGGGACAGGGGCGAGGGGGAGCTGTTTTTT. The whole variable domain, filled in from reference TRBV2 and TRBJ2-2, reads EPEVTQTPSHQVTQMGQEVILRCVPISNHLYFYWYRQILGQKVEFLVSFYNNEISEKSEIFDDQFSVERPDGSNFTLKIRSTKLEDSAMYFCASRDRGEGELFFGEGSRLTVL.

The chain combines TRBV7-3 with TRBJ1-5, with 12 bases lining up with TRBD1. Unmatched junction bases numbered 21, after V lost 3 bases and J lost 6 bases. This CDR3 comprises 21 residues. Germline loops: CDR1 SGHTA, CDR2 FQGTGA. The CDR3 sequence: CASSFNQPPGQGAAEIQPQHF. For the CDR3, the DNA is TGTGCCAGCAGCTTCAACCAACCTCCGGGACAGGGGGCCGCGGAAATTCAGCCCCAGCATTTT.

This clonotype has a handful of counts. The J gene is TRBJ2-5, the V gene TRBV29-1; 8 bases match TRBD1. This CDR3 region has 13 residues. Germline loops: CDR1 SQVTM, CDR2 ANQGSEA. V gave up 0 bases and J gave up 4 bases; unmatched junction bases: 1. The chain's CDR3 is CSVEDRGPETQYF. CDR3 DNA sequence: TGCAGCGTTGAAGACAGGGGGCCAGAGACCCAGTACTTC.

V is TRBV2 and J is TRBJ2-6, with no clear D. The V end lost 3 bases, the J end lost 2 bases, and 5 bases lay between the germline ends. The germline gives CDR1 SNHLY, CDR2 FYNNEI. CDR3 size: 14 residues. The CDR3 bases are TGTGCCAGCAGTGATGTGGCTGGGGCCAACGTCCTGACTTTC. As protein: CASSDVAGANVLTF.

J is TRBJ2-3 and V is TRBV5-1, with 8 bases fitting TRBD2. The CDR3 totals 14 residues. Trimming cost V 3 bases and J 3 bases; bases outside gene matches: 3. CDR1 is SGHRS and CDR2 is YFSETQ in the germline V gene. In nucleotides, the CDR3 is TGCGCCAGCAGCTGGGGACTAGAGACAGATACGCAGTATTTT. It translates to CASSWGLETDTQYF.

This clonotype was counted at least ten times. The V call is TRBV6-5, the J call TRBJ2-2; 10 bases are a match to TRBD1. Per germline, CDR1 MNHEY and CDR2 SVGAGI. V dropped 4 bases and J dropped 4; count of bases not matched to a gene: 0. This CDR3 comprises 14 residues. CDR3 nucleotide sequence: TGTGCCAGCAGTTGGACAGGGGGCACCGGGGAGCTGTTTTTT. This encodes CASSWTGGTGELFF.